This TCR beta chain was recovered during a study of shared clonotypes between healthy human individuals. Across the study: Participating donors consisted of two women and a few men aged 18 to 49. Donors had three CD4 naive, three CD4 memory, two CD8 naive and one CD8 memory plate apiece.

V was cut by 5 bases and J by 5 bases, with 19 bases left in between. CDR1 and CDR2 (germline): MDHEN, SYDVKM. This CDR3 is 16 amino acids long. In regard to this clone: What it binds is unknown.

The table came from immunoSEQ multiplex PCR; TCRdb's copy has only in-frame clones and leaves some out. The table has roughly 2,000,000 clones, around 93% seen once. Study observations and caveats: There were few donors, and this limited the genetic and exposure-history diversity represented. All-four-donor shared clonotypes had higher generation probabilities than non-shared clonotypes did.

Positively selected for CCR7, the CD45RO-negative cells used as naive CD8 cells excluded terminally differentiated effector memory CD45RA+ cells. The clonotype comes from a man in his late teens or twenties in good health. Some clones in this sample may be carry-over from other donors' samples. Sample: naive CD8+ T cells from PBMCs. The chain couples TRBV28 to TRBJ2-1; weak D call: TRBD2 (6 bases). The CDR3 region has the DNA TGTGCCAGCAGTCCCTTAGCGGAACAACTAAACAATGAGCAGTTCTTC. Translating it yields CASSPLAEQLNNEQFF.